The T cell receptor (beta chain) under discussion was sequenced for a study of blood T cells in healthy people across ages. As for the study in general: About one barcoded beta molecule per two T cells was captured by template switching.

The CDR3 consists of 14 residues. J was trimmed by 3 bases and V by 6 bases; bases with no gene match: 4. The authors ran a second PCR of 7 to 11 cycles using a sample-barcoded 5' primer and a J-beta primer mix. TCRdb redid the calling of the 5' RACE reads with MiXCR, one entry per CDR3 protein. The sample lists about a million distinct CDR3 sequences; roughly half were seen once. The chain combines TRBV12-3 or TRBV12-4 with TRBJ2-1, with 8 bases fitting TRBD2. This sequence was found in a woman aged 60-75 years in good health. The specimen was blood. CDR3 loop: CASRGREGYNEQFF. CDR3 bases: TGTGCCAGCAGAGGACGGGAGGGCTACAATGAGCAGTTCTTC.